Listed below are T cell receptor beta chains from one sample, sequenced in a study of persistence of HIV-infected CD4 T cells. No antigen is known for these receptors. Repertoires were generated with immunoSEQ multiplex PCR, while TCRdb's copy carries only in-frame clones and drops some. The repertoire includes more than 30,000 clones, 82% of them detected once, and nearly 6.5% sits in the top ten. This sample comprised CD4+ T cells sorted from PBMCs after approximately 19-hour stimulation, obtained from a patient who received antiretroviral therapy. Every receptor here comes from an adult woman with HIV who was CMV-seropositive. Both conserved end residues are part of each CDR3. D genes are given only for firm matches. Size is omitted from some rows. Given values are once, few, many or a class for expanded clones.

>-|TRBJ2-7|TRBD2|TRBV15
TGTGCCACCAGCAGAGATAGGCTCGGTAGCGGGGGAAGGAACGAGCAGTACTTC
CATSRDRLGSGGRNEQYF
>few|TRBJ2-2|-|TRBV10-3
TGTGCCATCAGTGAAGGGGTCACCGGGGAGCTGTTTTTT
CAISEGVTGELFF
>-|TRBJ2-3|-|TRBV6-5
TGTGCCAGCAGTTACAGGTTGGTCACAGATACGCAGTATTTT
CASSYRLVTDTQYF
>once|TRBJ2-3|-|TRBV7-2
TGTGCCAGCAGCCCCTCCCACACAGATACGCAGTATTTT
CASSPSHTDTQYF
>-|TRBJ1-2|TRBD1|TRBV10-3
TGTGCCATCAGGGGACAGTCGACGAGGGGAGGCTACACCTTC
CAIRGQSTRGGYTF
>-|TRBJ2-1|-|TRBV7-9
TGTGCCAGCAGCTTAACCTACAATGAGCAGTTCTTC
CASSLTYNEQFF
>-|TRBJ1-2|-|TRBV28
TGTGCCAGCATCTCAGGGCCCAACGCGGGCTACACCTTC
CASISGPNAGYTF
>-|TRBJ1-2|TRBD1|TRBV19
TGTGCCAGTAGTATACCGTGGGACAGGATAGGCTACACCTTC
CASSIPWDRIGYTF
>-|TRBJ2-2|-|TRBV27
TGTGCCAGCAGTTCCTTGGGGTTCAACACCGGGGAGCTGTTTTTT
CASSSLGFNTGELFF
>medium-sized|TRBJ1-2|-|TRBV11-3
TGTGCCAGCAGCTTAGCCTCGGGGGGGTACACCTTC
CASSLASGGYTF
>few|TRBJ2-7|-|TRBV5-1
TGCGCCAGCAGCTTAACCACAGGGAGCGCCTCCTACGAGCAGTACTTC
CASSLTTGSASYEQYF
>-|TRBJ1-1|-|TRBV9
TGTGCCAGCAGCGTAATGACGAACACTGAAGCTTTCTTT
CASSVMTNTEAFF
>-|TRBJ2-1|-|TRBV18
TGTGCCAGCTCACCTACCTTGGACGGGGAAAAGTTCTTC
CASSPTLDGEKFF
>-|TRBJ2-7|-|TRBV30
TGTGCCTGGAGGGTCTCCTACGAGCAGTACTTC
CAWRVSYEQYF
>-|TRBJ1-2|TRBD1|TRBV2
TGTGCCAGCAGTGGACAGGGGAGGCTGTATGGCTACACCTTC
CASSGQGRLYGYTF
>-|TRBJ1-1|-|TRBV28
TGTGCCAGCAGCCAGATCCCACCGACCAAAGCTTTCTTT
CASSQIPPTKAFF
>few|TRBJ1-2|-|TRBV10-3
TGTGCCATCCTTACCCCGGGGGTCTATGGCTACACCTTC
CAILTPGVYGYTF
>-|TRBJ2-7|-|TRBV28
TGTGCCAGCAGTTTGGGGCTGGGATCCTACGAGCAGTACTTC
CASSLGLGSYEQYF
>-|TRBJ2-3|TRBD1|TRBV7-3
TGTGCCAGCAGCTTAAGGGGACAGAGCACAGATACGCAGTATTTT
CASSLRGQSTDTQYF
>few|TRBJ1-1|-|TRBV3-1/TRBV3-2
TGTGCCAGCAGCCAATTATCCTTGAACACTGAAGCTTTCTTT
CASSQLSLNTEAFF
>once|TRBJ2-2|TRBD1|TRBV24-1
TGTGCCACCAAAGGGACAGCTTACACCGGGGAGCTGTTTTTT
CATKGTAYTGELFF
>-|TRBJ1-5|TRBD1|TRBV6-5
TGTGCCAGCACACTACAGGGGGGAGGTCAGCCCCAGCATTTT
CASTLQGGGQPQHF
>-|TRBJ2-1|TRBD2|TRBV7-8
TGTGCCAGCAGCTTAGTCGGCGGGAGTGGCTACAATGAGCAGTTCTTC
CASSLVGGSGYNEQFF
>few|TRBJ2-7|-|TRBV9
TGTGCCAGCAGCGCCTCTAGCGCCTACGAGCAGTACTTC
CASSASSAYEQYF
>-|TRBJ1-1|-|TRBV6-5
TGTGCCAGCAGTTATGGCGCTGCTTACCTGAACACTGAAGCTTTCTTT
CASSYGAAYLNTEAFF
>once|TRBJ2-1|TRBD1|TRBV10-1
TGCGCCAGCAGTGACCAGGGACAGGTGAACAATGAGCAGTTCTTC
CASSDQGQVNNEQFF
>-|TRBJ2-3|-|TRBV5-1
TGCGCCAGCAAGGGGGACTCGCACACAGATACGCAGTATTTT
CASKGDSHTDTQYF
>-|TRBJ2-3|-|TRBV5-4
TGTGCCAGCAGCCCTGGTGGGACAGATACGCAGTATTTT
CASSPGGTDTQYF
>-|TRBJ1-3|-|TRBV29-1
TGCAGCGTAGCTGTAGGGGACCGGACTGGAAACACCATATATTTT
CSVAVGDRTGNTIYF
>-|TRBJ2-4|-|TRBV21-1
TGTGCCAGCAGCAAAGACCCTTTCAAGTATTTACTGCTAAACATTCAGTACTTC
CASSKDPFKYLLLNIQYF
>-|TRBJ2-7|-|TRBV27
TGTGCCAGCAGTTCTAGGGGCCCCTACGAGCAGTACTTC
CASSSRGPYEQYF
>-|TRBJ1-1|-|TRBV12-3/TRBV12-4
TGTGCCAGCAGTTTCTCGGAGGGCACTGAAGCTTTCTTT
CASSFSEGTEAFF
>-|TRBJ1-2|-|TRBV27
TGTGCCAGCAGTTTAGGGGCAGCTTATGGCTACACCTTC
CASSLGAAYGYTF